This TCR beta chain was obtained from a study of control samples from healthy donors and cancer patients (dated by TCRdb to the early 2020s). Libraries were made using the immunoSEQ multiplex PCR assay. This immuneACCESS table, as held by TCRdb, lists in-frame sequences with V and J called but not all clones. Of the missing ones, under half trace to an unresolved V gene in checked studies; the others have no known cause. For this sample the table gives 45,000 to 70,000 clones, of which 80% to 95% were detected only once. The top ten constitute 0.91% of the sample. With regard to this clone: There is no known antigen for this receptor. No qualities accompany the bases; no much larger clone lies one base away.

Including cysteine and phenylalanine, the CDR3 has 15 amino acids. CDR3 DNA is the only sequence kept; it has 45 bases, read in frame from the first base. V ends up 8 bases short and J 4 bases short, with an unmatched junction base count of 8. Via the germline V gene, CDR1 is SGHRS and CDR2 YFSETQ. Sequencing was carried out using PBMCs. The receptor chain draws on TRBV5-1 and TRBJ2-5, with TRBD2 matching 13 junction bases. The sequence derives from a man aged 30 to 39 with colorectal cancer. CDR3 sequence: CASSGTSGEAETQYF. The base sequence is TGCGCCAGTTCCGGGACTAGCGGGGAGGCAGAGACCCAGTACTTC.